Below, one T cell receptor (beta chain) is given with its context. The data stem from a study of shared T cell receptors in the human thymus. TCRdb's table, derived via immunoSEQ multiplex PCR, lists solely in-frame clones and lacks some. Of approximately 660,000 clones in the sample, over 75% were seen once. This CDR3 has 16 amino acids. Looked up from germline, CDR1 is MGHDK and CDR2 is SYGVNS. V was trimmed by 6 bases and J by 9 bases, leaving 24 bases between them. The sample also formed part of further work on human thymus T cells. That report notes: Obtained as resections during corrective heart surgery, the thymus tissue was then studied. In thymic and blood repertoires alike, V and J usage looked biased.

V gene TRBV25-1 combines with J gene TRBJ2-1; D remains ambiguous. This TCR came from a boy under two years old with a congenital heart defect. Material: thymocytes. The CDR3 protein is CASSDDRCRSSGEQFF. DNA of the CDR3: TGTGCCAGCAGCGATGACCGGTGCAGATCTTCGGGTGAGCAGTTCTTC.